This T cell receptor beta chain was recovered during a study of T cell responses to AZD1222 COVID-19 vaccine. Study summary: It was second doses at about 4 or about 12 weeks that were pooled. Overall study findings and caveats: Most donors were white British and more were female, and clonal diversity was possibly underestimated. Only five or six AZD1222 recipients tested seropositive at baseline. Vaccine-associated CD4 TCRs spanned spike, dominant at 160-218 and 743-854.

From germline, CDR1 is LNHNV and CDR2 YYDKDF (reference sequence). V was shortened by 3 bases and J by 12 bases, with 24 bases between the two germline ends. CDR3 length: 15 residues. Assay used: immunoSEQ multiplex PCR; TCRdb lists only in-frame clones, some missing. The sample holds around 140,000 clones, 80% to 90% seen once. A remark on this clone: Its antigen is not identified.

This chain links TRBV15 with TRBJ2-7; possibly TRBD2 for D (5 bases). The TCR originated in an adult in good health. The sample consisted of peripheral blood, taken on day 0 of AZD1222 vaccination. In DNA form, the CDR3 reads TGTGCCACCAGCAGGGGTTTTGGGGAGTCCGCCAACCGGTACTTC. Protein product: CATSRGFGESANRYF. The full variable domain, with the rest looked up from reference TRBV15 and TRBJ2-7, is DAMVIQNPRYQVTQFGKPVTLSCSQTLNHNVMYWYQQKSSQAPKLLFHYYDKDFNNEADTPDNFQSRRPNTSFCFLDIRSPGLGDTAMYLCATSRGFGESANRYFGPGTRLTVT.